These T cell receptor beta chains were read from a single sample in a study of T cell responses to AZD1222 COVID-19 vaccine. The protocol was immunoSEQ multiplex PCR, while the TCRdb copy is restricted to in-frame clones and leaves out a portion. The profile covers some 120,000 clones, with around 87% appearing a single time and approximately 1.5% taken by the ten largest. This specimen consisted of peripheral blood, obtained on day 0 of AZD1222 vaccination. Every receptor here comes from an adult in good health. Each CDR3 is given with its conserved first and last residue.

CDR3aa: CASSFLRTGVVGYTF
v_gene: TRBV28
j_gene: TRBJ1-2

CDR3aa: CASRLGEAEAFF
v_gene: TRBV12-3/TRBV12-4
j_gene: TRBJ1-1

CDR3aa: CASSQGQGSRPLHF
v_gene: TRBV4-1
j_gene: TRBJ1-6

CDR3aa: CASSFSPMQPQHF
v_gene: TRBV28
j_gene: TRBJ1-5

CDR3aa: CASSFGTGAYEQYF
v_gene: TRBV7-3
j_gene: TRBJ2-7

CDR3aa: CASSPTGARNEKLFF
v_gene: TRBV18
j_gene: TRBJ1-4

CDR3aa: CASSVGGPTNEKLFF
v_gene: TRBV9
j_gene: TRBJ1-4

CDR3aa: CASSQDLTGGAARDTQYF
v_gene: TRBV4-3
j_gene: TRBJ2-3

CDR3aa: CASRSQGAGQPQHF
v_gene: TRBV3-1/TRBV3-2
j_gene: TRBJ1-5

CDR3aa: CASSQVRAGGSYNEQFF
v_gene: TRBV3-1/TRBV3-2
j_gene: TRBJ2-1

CDR3aa: CASSLRFGTVNTEAFF
v_gene: TRBV11-2
j_gene: TRBJ1-1

CDR3aa: CASRQGYSNQPQHF
v_gene: TRBV28
j_gene: TRBJ1-5

CDR3aa: CASSPLGGRSEAFF
v_gene: TRBV7-3
j_gene: TRBJ1-1

CDR3aa: CASSFQGASEAFF
v_gene: TRBV12-3/TRBV12-4
j_gene: TRBJ1-1

CDR3aa: CASSLEAGQPQHF
v_gene: TRBV5-1
j_gene: TRBJ1-5

CDR3aa: CASSMQGQKLFF
v_gene: TRBV19
j_gene: TRBJ1-4

CDR3aa: CASSRLTGVSYEQYF
v_gene: TRBV7-2
j_gene: TRBJ2-7

CDR3aa: CASSWGQAPVKFF
v_gene: TRBV12-3/TRBV12-4
j_gene: TRBJ2-1

CDR3aa: CASSQDRGTGGYTF
v_gene: TRBV3-1/TRBV3-2
j_gene: TRBJ1-2

CDR3aa: CSVHGLAGETQYF
v_gene: TRBV29-1
j_gene: TRBJ2-5

CDR3aa: CSVEDRDRVLDTQYF
v_gene: TRBV29-1
j_gene: TRBJ2-3

CDR3aa: CASSYVPSNQPQHF
v_gene: TRBV6-5
j_gene: TRBJ1-5

CDR3aa: CASSLDITWGAGELFF
v_gene: TRBV3-1/TRBV3-2
j_gene: TRBJ2-2

CDR3aa: CASSQGYRGNSEAFF
v_gene: TRBV3-1/TRBV3-2
j_gene: TRBJ1-1

CDR3aa: CATRARTGTGNTGELFF
v_gene: TRBV24-1
j_gene: TRBJ2-2

CDR3aa: CATSRDRGQETQYF
v_gene: TRBV15
j_gene: TRBJ2-5

CDR3aa: CASSRTSGGAGELFF
v_gene: TRBV7-6
j_gene: TRBJ2-2

CDR3aa: CAWSGSSGKSYNEQFF
v_gene: TRBV30
j_gene: TRBJ2-1

CDR3aa: CASTNPGTGLYGYTF
v_gene: TRBV6-5
j_gene: TRBJ1-2

CDR3aa: CASSLEPLLNYGYTF
v_gene: TRBV11-2
j_gene: TRBJ1-2

CDR3aa: CATSDQGYQETQYF
v_gene: TRBV24-1
j_gene: TRBJ2-5

CDR3aa: CASSRGGTEAFF
v_gene: TRBV7-8
j_gene: TRBJ1-1

CDR3aa: CASARGPSGVTDTQYF
v_gene: TRBV4-2
j_gene: TRBJ2-3

CDR3aa: CASSPRDRQETQYF
v_gene: TRBV18
j_gene: TRBJ2-5

CDR3aa: CASSPHLWTACGNTIYF
v_gene: TRBV7-4
j_gene: TRBJ1-3

CDR3aa: CASSLYSGGSYEQYF
v_gene: TRBV28
j_gene: TRBJ2-7

CDR3aa: CASSYSTSGGLPGSIYEQYF
v_gene: TRBV6-2/TRBV6-3
j_gene: TRBJ2-7

CDR3aa: CASSPRSGGDSPLHF
v_gene: TRBV6-4
j_gene: TRBJ1-6

CDR3aa: CASRLDTEAFF
v_gene: TRBV6-5
j_gene: TRBJ1-1

CDR3aa: CASHGLLVTEAFF
v_gene: TRBV2
j_gene: TRBJ1-1

CDR3aa: CASSLGQGVAYEQYF
v_gene: TRBV19
j_gene: TRBJ2-7

CDR3aa: CASSPSTGAGNSPLHF
v_gene: TRBV19
j_gene: TRBJ1-6

CDR3aa: CASSPREHQPQHF
v_gene: TRBV6-5
j_gene: TRBJ1-5

CDR3aa: CASSQEGRGQDTQYF
v_gene: TRBV3-1/TRBV3-2
j_gene: TRBJ2-3

CDR3aa: CATSGVGKNIQYF
v_gene: TRBV24-1
j_gene: TRBJ2-4

CDR3aa: CASRPGEGGQPQHF
v_gene: TRBV6-5
j_gene: TRBJ1-5

CDR3aa: CASSEGSQPWETQYF
v_gene: TRBV14
j_gene: TRBJ2-5

CDR3aa: CASSLKGVHTEAFF
v_gene: TRBV5-5
j_gene: TRBJ1-1

CDR3aa: CASSFGSGSETQYF
v_gene: TRBV7-9
j_gene: TRBJ2-5

CDR3aa: CASSISGAPYEQYF
v_gene: TRBV5-5
j_gene: TRBJ2-7

CDR3aa: CASSYPDRGGEKLFF
v_gene: TRBV6-5
j_gene: TRBJ1-4

CDR3aa: CASSRRNNEQFF
v_gene: TRBV12-3/TRBV12-4
j_gene: TRBJ2-1

CDR3aa: CASSLGLPQANEQFF
v_gene: TRBV5-1
j_gene: TRBJ2-1

CDR3aa: CASSQEEGLPQHF
v_gene: TRBV4-1
j_gene: TRBJ1-5

CDR3aa: CASSLGTGRDYGYTF
v_gene: TRBV7-9
j_gene: TRBJ1-2

CDR3aa: CASSLVRQGRNSPLHF
v_gene: TRBV7-2
j_gene: TRBJ1-6

CDR3aa: CASKGLRPQETQYF
v_gene: TRBV5-1
j_gene: TRBJ2-5

CDR3aa: CASSDAGGPDDTQYF
v_gene: TRBV2
j_gene: TRBJ2-3

CDR3aa: CASSSTGGQEKLFF
v_gene: TRBV7-9
j_gene: TRBJ1-4

CDR3aa: CASSVRGSGANVLTF
v_gene: TRBV28
j_gene: TRBJ2-6